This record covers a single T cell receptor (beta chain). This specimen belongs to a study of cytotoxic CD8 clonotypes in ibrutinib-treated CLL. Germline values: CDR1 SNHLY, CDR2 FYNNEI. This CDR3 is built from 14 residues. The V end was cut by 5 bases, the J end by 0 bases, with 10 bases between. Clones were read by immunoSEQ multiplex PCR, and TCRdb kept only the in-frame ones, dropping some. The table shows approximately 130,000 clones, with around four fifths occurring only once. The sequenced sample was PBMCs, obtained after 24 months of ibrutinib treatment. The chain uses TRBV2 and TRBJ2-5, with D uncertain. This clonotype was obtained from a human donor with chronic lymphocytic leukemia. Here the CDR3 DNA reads TGTGCCAGCAGTAACACACGATACCAAGAGACCCAGTACTTC. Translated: CASSNTRYQETQYF.